This T cell receptor (beta chain) was sequenced for a study of T cell repertoires in cytomegalovirus infection. Study context: Matching HLA type and CMV infection were both indicated by public TCR beta signatures. The study's findings and limits: HLA-C-restricted, CMV-specific TCR beta clonotypes were dominant ex vivo. The cumulative frequency of public TCR beta families distinguished individuals who carried CMV together with the relevant HLA.

Ten or more counts support this clonotype. Its antigen is as yet unknown. CDR1 is MDHEN and CDR2 is SYDVKM in the germline V gene. The V end was cut by 3 bases, the J end by 6 bases, with 5 bases between. CDR3 length: 11 amino acids. MiXCR was run by TCRdb on the reads, yielding one entry per CDR3 protein. This repertoire shows around 300,000 distinct CDR3 sequences, more than 8% found once; its top ten account for over 3.5%. The TCR was taken from a human donor in good health (CMV status not recorded). Some clones in this sample may be carry-over from other donors' samples. Material: PBMCs. The genes are TRBV28 and TRBJ1-2; D gene uncertain. The CDR3 region is CASSLAHGYTF. CDR3 DNA: TGTGCCAGCAGTTTGGCACATGGCTACACCTTC.